The 16 T cell receptor beta chains reported below all come from one sample, sequenced in a study of cytomegalovirus exposure and HLA in healthy donors. Both 60 Vbeta primers and 13 Jbeta primers went into the PCR. Produced via immunoSEQ multiplex PCR; TCRdb's table is partial and in-frame only. This sample has nearly 65,000 clones, with about 76% found just once. The specimen was PBMCs. These TCRs come from a man aged 50-59 years in good health and CMV-seronegative.

CDR3 bases: TGTGCCAGCGGGGGCCCCCGGGGTTATAATTCACCCCTCCACTTT. This translates into CASGGPRGYNSPLHF. The chain employs TRBV7-9 and TRBJ1-6, with D possibly matching TRBD1 (6 bases). Germline loops: CDR1 SEHNR, CDR2 FQNEAQ (reference sequence). Trimming removed 8 bases at V and 4 bases at J, with 15 bases between. CDR3 size: 15 residues.

The chain couples TRBV5-4 to TRBJ2-7; D might be TRBD2 (7 bases). Germline-derived CDR1 and CDR2 are SGHNT and YYREEE (reference sequence). The CDR3 runs 17 residues. Trimming cost V 0 bases and J 3 bases, with 19 bases left between them. The CDR3 DNA follows: TGTGCCAGCAGCTTGGCGACGGGGGGCAGGGGAGTCTACGAGCAGTACTTC. This translates into CASSLATGGRGVYEQYF.

For this clone: Within the sample, other DNA sequences also encode this same CDR3. The chain uses TRBV7-9 and TRBJ2-7, with D unresolved. The CDR3 sequence is 13 residues long. V lost 5 bases, J lost 3 bases, and 11 bases lay in between. CDR1 is SEHNR and CDR2 is FQNEAQ in the germline V gene (reference sequence). The CDR3 reads CASSRERNYEQYF. CDR3 bases: TGTGCCAGCAGCCGAGAGAGAAACTACGAGCAGTACTTC.

J is TRBJ2-5 and V is TRBV5-4; D not resolved. This CDR3 is built from 14 residues. The V and J ends lost 0 bases and 7 bases respectively, with 13 bases between them. Per germline, CDR1 SGHNT and CDR2 YYREEE (reference sequence). The CDR3 nucleotides are TGTGCCAGCAGCTTGGAGGTCAGCGCGGTGACCCAGTACTTC. The encoded protein is CASSLEVSAVTQYF.

The chain carries TRBV6-1 and TRBJ2-2; the D gene is possibly TRBD2 (5 bases). There are 12 residues in the CDR3. V lost 6 bases and J lost 3, with 5 bases in between. The germline V gene has CDR1 MNHNS and CDR2 SASEGT. The DNA of the CDR3 is TGTGCCAGCAGACTAGACACCGGGGAGCTGTTTTTT. It yields the protein CASRLDTGELFF.

A note on this clone: Different DNA sequences within this sample yield the same CDR3. The V and J genes are TRBV6-5 and TRBJ1-5; a possible D gene is TRBD1 (5 bases). V dropped 7 bases and J dropped 6 bases, with 13 bases sitting between them. The CDR3 is made up of 13 amino acids. Germline lookup yields CDR1 MNHEY and CDR2 SVGAGI. The CDR3 nucleotides are TGTGCCAGCACTAACGGGGGGGGTCAGCCCCAGCATTTT. Amino acid sequence: CASTNGGGQPQHF.

This clone was observed a handful of times. This chain connects TRBV6-5 to TRBJ1-1, with 8 bases fitting TRBD1. V trimming: 0 bases; J trimming: 4 bases; junction bases outside the gene matches: 4. The CDR3 is made up of 15 amino acids. Germline CDR1 MNHEY, CDR2 SVGAGI. The CDR3 DNA follows: TGTGCCAGCAGTTACTCGGAGGACAGGGCCACTGAAGCTTTCTTT. It translates to CASSYSEDRATEAFF.

The chain carries TRBV11-2 and TRBJ1-1; tentatively, D is TRBD1 (5 bases). Per germline, CDR1 SGHAT and CDR2 FQNNGV. The CDR3 is 11 residues long. With 2 bases removed from V and 7 bases from J, the gap between germline ends came to 5 bases. CDR3 sequence reads: CASSLQGEAFF. Here the CDR3 DNA reads TGTGCCAGCAGCTTACAGGGTGAAGCTTTCTTT.

The chain joins TRBV4-1 to TRBJ1-4; D gene unclear. Germline V lookup: CDR1 MGHRA, CDR2 YSYEKL. V was cut by 0 bases and J by 4 bases, with 9 bases left in between. The CDR3 runs to 15 residues. The CDR3 spells CASSQDARVNEKLFF. In DNA, the CDR3 is TGCGCCAGCAGCCAAGACGCCCGGGTTAATGAAAAACTGTTTTTT.

This clone was found a few times. V gene TRBV7-6 combines with J gene TRBJ2-5; TRBD2 agrees at 9 bases. CDR1 and CDR2 (germline): SGHVS, FNYEAQ. Unmatched junction bases numbered 1, after V lost 4 bases and J lost 1 base. This CDR3 has 14 amino acids. The DNA of the CDR3 is TGTGCCAGCAGCTCTAGCGGGGCCCAAGAGACCCAGTACTTC. It translates to CASSSSGAQETQYF.

This clone came up a few times. Within the sample, other DNA sequences also encode this same CDR3. The chain has TRBV30 and TRBJ1-5, with TRBD1 identical over 9 bases. V was clipped by 2 bases and J by 10 bases; unmatched bases: 12. Germline lookup yields CDR1 GTSNPN and CDR2 SVGIG (reference sequence). The CDR3 spans 15 residues. CDR3: CAWSTGQGGGFPQHF. The CDR3 nucleotides read TGTGCCTGGAGTACGGGACAGGGCGGGGGATTTCCCCAGCATTTT. Full variable domain (rest looked up from reference TRBV30 and TRBJ1-5): SQTIHQWPATLVQPVGSPLSLECTVEGTSNPNLYWYRQAAGRGLQLLFYSVGIGQISSEVPQNLSASRPQDRQFILSSKKLLLSDSGFYLCAWSTGQGGGFPQHFGDGTRLSIL.

This chain links TRBV19 with TRBJ2-2; tentatively, D is TRBD2 (6 bases). This CDR3 comprises 15 residues. Trimming took off 10 bases at V and 5 bases at J, with 20 bases between the two ends. CDR1 is LNHDA and CDR2 is SQIVND in the germline V gene (reference sequence). The CDR3 DNA reads as TGTGCCACCCTCCCCTGGGGGACTCAAACCGGGGAGCTGTTTTTT. It is translated as CATLPWGTQTGELFF.

V is TRBV6-6 and J is TRBJ2-5; 11 positions agree with TRBD1. The V gene's germline CDR1 is MNHNY and CDR2 SVGAGI (reference sequence). The CDR3 extends over 15 amino acids. J gave up 2 bases and V 6 bases, and 5 bases lay outside the gene matches. The CDR3 sequence: CASSDRDRGQETQYF. The CDR3 DNA sequence: TGTGCCAGCAGCGACCGGGACAGGGGGCAAGAGACCCAGTACTTC.

This chain links TRBV5-1 with TRBJ1-1; D is perhaps TRBD1 (6 bases). The CDR3 length is 16 residues. Germline V lookup: CDR1 SGHRS, CDR2 YFSETQ. Trimming took off 4 bases at V and 4 bases at J, with 20 bases between the two ends. The CDR3 nucleotides are TGCGCCAGCAGCGCAACCACGGGGTGGGGGCGCACTGAAGCTTTCTTT. Translation: CASSATTGWGRTEAFF.

V gene TRBV6-5 combines with J gene TRBJ2-1, with 8 bases fitting TRBD2. This CDR3 is built from 11 residues. Per the germline V gene, CDR1 is MNHEY and CDR2 is SVGAGI. The J segment lost 16 bases and the V segment lost 5 bases, leaving 7 bases of the junction unmatched. The CDR3 here is CASSGSGLDFF. The CDR3 DNA follows: TGTGCCAGCAGTGGATCGGGACTAGATTTCTTC.

In regard to this clone: At one of its ends the junction is not consistent with the germline gene, which may arise from a read error. V usage is TRBV7-9 and J usage is TRBJ2-2; 14 bases are a match to TRBD2. Germline-derived CDR1 and CDR2 are SEHNR and FQNEAQ (reference sequence). The CDR3 runs 18 residues. The DNA of the CDR3 is TGTTCCAGCAGCGGCGGGACTAGCGGGGGCCATAACACCGGGGAGCTGTTTTTT. Its translation is CSSSGGTSGGHNTGELFF. The entire variable domain, with the rest obtained from reference TRBV7-9 and TRBJ2-2, is as follows: DTGVSQNPRHKITKRGQNVTFRCDPISEHNRLYWYRQTLGQGPEFLTYFQNEAQLEKSRLLSDRFSAERPKGSFSTLEIQRTEQGDSAMYLCSSSGGTSGGHNTGELFFGEGSRLTVL.